The entry below gives a single T cell receptor beta chain sequence along with its context. These data belong to a study of T cell responses to AZD1222 COVID-19 vaccine. The repertoire was sequenced with immunoSEQ multiplex PCR; TCRdb's copy has only in-frame clones and lacks some. This sample's table has more than 110,000 clones. Germline assignment: CDR1 MNHEY and CDR2 SVGEGT. The CDR3 length is 15 residues. The V and J ends lost 1 base and 7 bases respectively, with 14 bases between them. The chain is built from TRBV6-2 or TRBV6-3 and TRBJ1-5; tentatively, D is TRBD1 (6 bases). Input material: peripheral blood. This TCR came from an adult in good health. The CDR3 is CASSYWGRGGQPQHF. The CDR3 DNA reads as TGTGCCAGCAGTTACTGGGGCAGGGGCGGACAGCCCCAGCATTTT.